This entry features one T cell receptor beta chain sequence. The assay was immunoSEQ multiplex PCR, and TCRdb's table has in-frame clones only and misses some. The sample has about 100,000 clones, about 95% seen once; the top ten hold just over 0.2%. Trimming cost V 1 base and J 8 bases, with 15 bases left between them. This CDR3 has 15 amino acids. The data belong to a study of technical replicates of blood from a few donors. The sequence was obtained from a human donor in good health. This rearrangement joins TRBV23-1 to TRBJ2-1, with D possibly matching TRBD2 (6 bases). TRBV23-1 is known as an ORF, though its function is uncertain. Sequencing was carried out using T cells isolated from PBMCs. The CDR3 DNA sequence: TGCGCCAGCAGTCAATGGGACCTCCCGGGGGATGAGCAGTTCTTC. Translation gives CASSQWDLPGDEQFF.